What follows describes a single T cell receptor delta chain. Other DNA variants within this sample encode the same CDR3. This specimen belongs to a study of gamma-delta T cells after stem cell transplantation. TCRdb called clones anew from the RT-PCR reads with CATT. Of thousands of delta-chain clones in the sample, 25% to 30% were seen once. Germline values: CDR1 GEAIGNYY, CDR2 EKD. Trimming pared 1 base from V and 3 bases from J, leaving 23 bases between. The CDR3 spans 18 residues. Sequencing was done on a sample of gamma-delta T cells. The clonotype comes from a human donor. It is not recorded whose cells these are; they may come from a transplant donor. The chain recombines TRDV2 with TRDJ1, with D possibly being TRDD3 (6 bases). In DNA, the CDR3 is TGTGCCTGTGACACGGGAACTGGACGGGGGGAAGCGGCCGATAAACTCATCTTT. Protein: CACDTGTGRGEAADKLIF.